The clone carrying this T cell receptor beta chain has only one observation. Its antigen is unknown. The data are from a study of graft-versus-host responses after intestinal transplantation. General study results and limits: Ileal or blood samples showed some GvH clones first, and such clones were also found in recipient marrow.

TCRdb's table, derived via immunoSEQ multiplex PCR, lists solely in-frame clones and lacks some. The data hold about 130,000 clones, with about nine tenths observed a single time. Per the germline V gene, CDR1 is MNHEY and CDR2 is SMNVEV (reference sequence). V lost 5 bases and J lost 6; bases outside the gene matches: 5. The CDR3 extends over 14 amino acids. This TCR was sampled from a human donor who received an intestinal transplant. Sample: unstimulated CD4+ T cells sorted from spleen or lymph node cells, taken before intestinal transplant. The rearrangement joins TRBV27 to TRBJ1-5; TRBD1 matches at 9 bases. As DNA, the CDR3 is TGTGCCAGCAGTGTACAGGGGGCGTTTCAGCCCCAGCATTTT. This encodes CASSVQGAFQPQHF.